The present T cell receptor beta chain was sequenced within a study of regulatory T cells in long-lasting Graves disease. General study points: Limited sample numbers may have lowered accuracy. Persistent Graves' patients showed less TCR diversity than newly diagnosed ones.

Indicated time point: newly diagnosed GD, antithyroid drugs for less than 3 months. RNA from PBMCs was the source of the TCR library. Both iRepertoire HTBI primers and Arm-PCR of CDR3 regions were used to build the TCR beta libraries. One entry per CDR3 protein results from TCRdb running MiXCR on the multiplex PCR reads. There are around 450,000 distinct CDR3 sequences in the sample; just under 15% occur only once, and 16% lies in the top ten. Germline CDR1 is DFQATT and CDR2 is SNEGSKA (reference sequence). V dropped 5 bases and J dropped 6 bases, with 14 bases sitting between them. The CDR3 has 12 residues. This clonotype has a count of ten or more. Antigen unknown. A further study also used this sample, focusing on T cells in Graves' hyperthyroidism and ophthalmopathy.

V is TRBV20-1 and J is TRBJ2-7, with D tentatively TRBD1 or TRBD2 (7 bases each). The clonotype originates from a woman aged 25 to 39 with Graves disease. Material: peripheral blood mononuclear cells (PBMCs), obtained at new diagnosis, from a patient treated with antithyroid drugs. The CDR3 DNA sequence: TGCAGTGCTCCTGGGAGGGGGCGCGAGCAGTACTTC. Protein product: CSAPGRGREQYF.